Following are 3 T cell receptor beta chains from one sample sequenced in a study of control samples from healthy donors and cancer patients. TCRdb's copy holds only in-frame clones and misses some; the assay was immunoSEQ multiplex PCR. In the table there are about 140,000 clones, about nine tenths of which are singletons. The sequenced sample was blood. The origin of the receptors is a man aged 30 to 45 in good health.

The chain couples TRBV19 to TRBJ2-3; D might be TRBD1 (6 bases). V dropped 7 bases and J dropped 2 bases, with 19 bases sitting between them. Germline loops: CDR1 LNHDA, CDR2 SQIVND (reference sequence). The CDR3 is 16 residues long. The DNA of the CDR3 is TGTGCCAGTAATTCAGGCAGGGGAGTTGTCACAGATACGCAGTATTTT. Its protein product is CASNSGRGVVTDTQYF.

V and J are TRBV12-2 and TRBJ2-1; TRBD2, the D gene given by the table, was not confirmed from the DNA. TRBV12-2 has pseudogene status. This CDR3 spans 20 amino acids. The CDR3 bases are TGTGCAAGTCGCCGCCGGGAGGGCGCGGGGGGGTCGATGGGATACAATCAGCAGTTCTTC. Translation gives CASRRREGAGGSMGYNQQFF.

The chain uses TRBV10-3 and TRBJ1-1; TRBD1 matches 7 bases. The J segment lost 0 bases and the V segment lost 6 bases, leaving 4 bases of the junction unmatched. The CDR3 is 14 amino acids. CDR1 and CDR2 (germline): ENHRY, SYGVKD. CDR3 sequence: CAIRETGVNTEAFF. In DNA form, the CDR3 reads TGTGCCATCAGGGAAACAGGGGTGAACACTGAAGCTTTCTTT.